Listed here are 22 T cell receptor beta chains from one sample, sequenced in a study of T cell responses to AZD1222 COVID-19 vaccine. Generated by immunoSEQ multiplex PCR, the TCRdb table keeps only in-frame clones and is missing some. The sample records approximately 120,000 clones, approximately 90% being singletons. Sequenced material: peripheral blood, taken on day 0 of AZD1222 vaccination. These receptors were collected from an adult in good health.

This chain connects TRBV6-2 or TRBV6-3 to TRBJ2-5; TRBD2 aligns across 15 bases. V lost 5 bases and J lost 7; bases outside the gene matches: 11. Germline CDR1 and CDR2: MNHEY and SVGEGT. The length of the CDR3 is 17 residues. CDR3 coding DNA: TGTGCCAGCAGTCTATTTTCCCGGACTAGCGGGGGGGCGACCCAGTACTTC. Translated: CASSLFSRTSGGATQYF.

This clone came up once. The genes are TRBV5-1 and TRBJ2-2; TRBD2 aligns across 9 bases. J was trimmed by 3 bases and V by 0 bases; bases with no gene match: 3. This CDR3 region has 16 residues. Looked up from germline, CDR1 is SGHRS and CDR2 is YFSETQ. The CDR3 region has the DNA TGCGCCAGCAGCTTGGCAAGCGGGGGGTACACCGGGGAGCTGTTTTTT. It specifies CASSLASGGYTGELFF.

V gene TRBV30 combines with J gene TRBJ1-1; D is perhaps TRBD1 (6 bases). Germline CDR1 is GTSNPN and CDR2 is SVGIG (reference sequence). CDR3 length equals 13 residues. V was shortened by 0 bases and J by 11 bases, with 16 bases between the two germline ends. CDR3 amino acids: CAWSVFVRQGAFF. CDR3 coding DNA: TGTGCCTGGAGTGTATTCGTTAGGCAGGGGGCTTTCTTT.

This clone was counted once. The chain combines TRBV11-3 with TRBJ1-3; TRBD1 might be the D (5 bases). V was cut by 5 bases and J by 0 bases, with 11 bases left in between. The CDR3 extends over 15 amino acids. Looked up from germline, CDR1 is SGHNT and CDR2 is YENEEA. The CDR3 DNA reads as TGTGCCAGCAGCCCCGGGGGGAGCTCTGGAAACACCATATATTTT. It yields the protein CASSPGGSSGNTIYF.

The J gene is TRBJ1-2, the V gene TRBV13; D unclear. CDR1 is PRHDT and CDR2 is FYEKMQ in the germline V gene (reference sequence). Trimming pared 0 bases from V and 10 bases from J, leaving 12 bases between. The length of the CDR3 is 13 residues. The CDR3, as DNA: TGTGCCAGCAGCTTAGGCAGGACCGGGCTCTACACCTTC. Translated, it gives CASSLGRTGLYTF.

CDR3 loop: CASSHPHSGANVLTF. Here the CDR3 DNA reads TGTGCCAGCAGCCATCCCCACTCTGGGGCCAACGTCCTGACTTTC. This chain joins TRBV7-2 and TRBJ2-6; no reliable D call. Germline V gene lookup returns CDR1 SGHTA and CDR2 FQGNSA. Between the trimmed V and J ends, which lost 5 bases and 0 bases, there was a span of 8 bases. The CDR3 sequence is 15 residues long.

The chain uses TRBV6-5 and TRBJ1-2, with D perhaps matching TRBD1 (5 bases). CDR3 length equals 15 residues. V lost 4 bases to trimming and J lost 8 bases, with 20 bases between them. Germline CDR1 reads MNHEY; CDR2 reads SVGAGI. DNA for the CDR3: TGTGCCAGCAGTTCCACCGGGACGTATTTTGGAGGCTACACCTTC. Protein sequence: CASSSTGTYFGGYTF.

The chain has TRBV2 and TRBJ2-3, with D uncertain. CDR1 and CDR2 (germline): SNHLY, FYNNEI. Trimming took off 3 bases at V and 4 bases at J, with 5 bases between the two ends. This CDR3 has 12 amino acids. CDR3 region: CASSEYADTQYF. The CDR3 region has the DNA TGTGCCAGCAGTGAGTATGCAGATACGCAGTATTTT.

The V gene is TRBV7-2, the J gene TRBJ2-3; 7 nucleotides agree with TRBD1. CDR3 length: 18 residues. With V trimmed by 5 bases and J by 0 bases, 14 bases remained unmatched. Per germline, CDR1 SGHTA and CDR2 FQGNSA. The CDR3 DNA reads TGTGCCAGCAGCATTCTATACCAGGGGACAGCTAGCACAGATACGCAGTATTTT. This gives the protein CASSILYQGTASTDTQYF.

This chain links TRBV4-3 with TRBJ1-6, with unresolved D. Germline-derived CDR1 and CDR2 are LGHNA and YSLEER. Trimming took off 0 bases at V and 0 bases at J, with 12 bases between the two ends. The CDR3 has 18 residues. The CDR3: CASSQDGRKSSYNSPLHF. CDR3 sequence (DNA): TGCGCCAGCAGCCAAGATGGGCGGAAAAGCTCCTATAATTCACCCCTCCACTTT.

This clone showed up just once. DNA for the CDR3: TGTGCCAGCAGCCTCCTAGCGGGACAGGGTTTGAGAGCTTTCTTT. Encoded protein: CASSLLAGQGLRAFF. The rearrangement uses TRBV5-5 and TRBJ1-1; 9 bases match TRBD1. The germline CDR1 and CDR2 sequences are SGHKS and YYEKEE (reference sequence). This CDR3 has 15 amino acids. V shed 4 bases and J 10 bases; nucleotides not matched to a gene: 14.

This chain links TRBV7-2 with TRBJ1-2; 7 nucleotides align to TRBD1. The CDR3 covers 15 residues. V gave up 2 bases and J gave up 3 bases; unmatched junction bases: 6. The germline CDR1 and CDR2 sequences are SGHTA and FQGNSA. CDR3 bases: TGTGCCAGCAGCTTAAGCTCCGGGACAGACTATGGCTACACCTTC. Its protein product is CASSLSSGTDYGYTF.

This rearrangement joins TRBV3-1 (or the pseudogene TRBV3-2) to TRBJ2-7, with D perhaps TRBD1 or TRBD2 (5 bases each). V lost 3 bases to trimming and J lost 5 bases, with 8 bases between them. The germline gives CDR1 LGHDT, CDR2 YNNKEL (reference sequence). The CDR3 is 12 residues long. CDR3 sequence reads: CASSQRGDEQYF. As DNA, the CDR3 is TGTGCCAGCAGCCAGAGGGGAGACGAGCAGTACTTC.

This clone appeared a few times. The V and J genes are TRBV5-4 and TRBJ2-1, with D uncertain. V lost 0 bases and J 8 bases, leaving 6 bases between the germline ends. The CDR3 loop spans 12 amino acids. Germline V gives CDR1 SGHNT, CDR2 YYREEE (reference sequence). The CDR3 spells CASSLGRDEQFF. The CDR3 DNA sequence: TGTGCCAGCAGCTTGGGGCGCGATGAGCAGTTCTTC. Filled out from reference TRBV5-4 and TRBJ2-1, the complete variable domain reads ETGVTQSPTHLIKTRGQQVTLRCSSQSGHNTVSWYQQALGQGPQFIFQYYREEENGRGNFPPRFSGLQFPNYSSELNVNALELDDSALYLCASSLGRDEQFFGPGTRLTVL.

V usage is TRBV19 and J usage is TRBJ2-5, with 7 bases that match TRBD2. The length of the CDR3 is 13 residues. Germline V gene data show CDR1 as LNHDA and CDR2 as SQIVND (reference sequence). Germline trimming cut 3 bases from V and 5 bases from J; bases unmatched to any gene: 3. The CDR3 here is CASSMTSRETQYF. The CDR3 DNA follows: TGTGCCAGTAGTATGACTAGCAGGGAGACCCAGTACTTC.

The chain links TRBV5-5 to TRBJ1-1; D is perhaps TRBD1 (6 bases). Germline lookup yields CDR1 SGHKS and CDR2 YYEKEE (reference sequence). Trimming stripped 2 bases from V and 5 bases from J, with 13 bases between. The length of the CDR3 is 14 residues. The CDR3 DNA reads TGTGCCAGCAGCTTAGGGGGAATTAATACTGAAGCTTTCTTT. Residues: CASSLGGINTEAFF.

The CDR3 is CASSLAVLSSETQYF. The CDR3 DNA sequence: TGTGCCAGCAGCTTGGCCGTACTATCGTCCGAGACCCAGTACTTC. This chain uses TRBV5-5 with TRBJ2-5; D unclear. V was cut by 0 bases and J by 5 bases, with 14 bases left in between. The germline V gene encodes CDR1 SGHKS and CDR2 YYEKEE (reference sequence). This CDR3 is 15 amino acids long.

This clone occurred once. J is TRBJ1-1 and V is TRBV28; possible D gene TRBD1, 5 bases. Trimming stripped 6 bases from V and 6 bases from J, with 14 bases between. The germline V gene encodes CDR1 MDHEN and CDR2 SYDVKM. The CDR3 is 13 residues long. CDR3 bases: TGTGCCAGCAGCCGACACGGGGGTGCTGAAGCTTTCTTT. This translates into CASSRHGGAEAFF.

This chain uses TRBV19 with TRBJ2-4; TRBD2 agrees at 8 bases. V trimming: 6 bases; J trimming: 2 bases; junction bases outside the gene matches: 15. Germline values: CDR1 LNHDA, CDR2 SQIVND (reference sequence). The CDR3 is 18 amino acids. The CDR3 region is CASRPGLVTPATKNIQYF. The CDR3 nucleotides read TGTGCCAGTAGACCGGGACTAGTGACTCCTGCGACCAAAAACATTCAGTACTTC.

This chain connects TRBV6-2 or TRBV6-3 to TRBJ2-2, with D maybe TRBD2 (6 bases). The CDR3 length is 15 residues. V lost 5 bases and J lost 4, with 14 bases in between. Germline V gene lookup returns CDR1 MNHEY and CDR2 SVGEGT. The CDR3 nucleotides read TGTGCCAGCAGTCCGACTAGTGTCAGCACCGGGGAGCTGTTTTTT. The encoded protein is CASSPTSVSTGELFF.

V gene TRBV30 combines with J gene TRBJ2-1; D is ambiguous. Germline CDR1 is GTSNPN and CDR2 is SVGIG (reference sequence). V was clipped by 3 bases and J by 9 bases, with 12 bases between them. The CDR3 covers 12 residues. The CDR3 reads CAWRHTPGEQFF. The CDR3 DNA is TGTGCCTGGAGGCACACCCCCGGTGAGCAGTTCTTC.

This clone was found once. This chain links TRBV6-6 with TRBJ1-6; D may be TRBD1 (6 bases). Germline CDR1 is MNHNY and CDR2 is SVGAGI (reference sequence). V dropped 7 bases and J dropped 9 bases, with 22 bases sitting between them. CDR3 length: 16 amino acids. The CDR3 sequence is CASTSGMGGLGSPLHF. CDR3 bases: TGTGCCAGCACCTCTGGAATGGGGGGCTTAGGTTCACCCCTCCACTTT.